The sequence of this TCR beta chain was determined in a study of CD8 T cells in Susac syndrome. Per germline, CDR1 SGHTA and CDR2 FQGNSA. Trimming stripped 3 bases from V and 7 bases from J, with 4 bases between. The length of the CDR3 is 11 residues. This clonotype was seen once. No antigen is known for it. Study outcomes and limitations: By the study's own acknowledgment, its TCR sequencing and HLA analysis included relatively few individuals.

Reverse transcription of 0.5 to 1 ug RNA was performed with random hexamers. TCRdb used MiXCR to reprocess the immunoSEQ multiplex PCR reads, holding one entry per CDR3 protein. The repertoire holds about 290,000 distinct CDR3 sequences, with 85% as singletons. The specimen was CD8+ T cells from PBMCs. The chain links TRBV7-2 to TRBJ1-5, with D hard to call. The receptor was isolated from a human donor with multiple sclerosis. The CDR3 is CASSFDQPQHF. CDR3 nucleotide sequence: TGTGCCAGCAGCTTTGACCAGCCCCAGCATTTT.